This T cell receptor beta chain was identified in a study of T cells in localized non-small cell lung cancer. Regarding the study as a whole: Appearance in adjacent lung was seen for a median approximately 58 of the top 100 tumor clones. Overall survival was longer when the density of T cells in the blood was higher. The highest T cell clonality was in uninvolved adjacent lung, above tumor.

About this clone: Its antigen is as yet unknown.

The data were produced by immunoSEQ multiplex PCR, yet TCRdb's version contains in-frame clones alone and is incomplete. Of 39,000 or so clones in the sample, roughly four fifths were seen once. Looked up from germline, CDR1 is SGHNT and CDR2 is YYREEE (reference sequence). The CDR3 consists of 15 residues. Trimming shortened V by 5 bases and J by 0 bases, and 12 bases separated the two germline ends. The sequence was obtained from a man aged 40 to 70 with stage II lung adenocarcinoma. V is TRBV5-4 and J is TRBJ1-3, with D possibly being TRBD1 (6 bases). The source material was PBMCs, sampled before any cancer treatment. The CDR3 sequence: CASSPAGASGNTIYF. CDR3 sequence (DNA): TGTGCCAGCAGTCCAGCGGGGGCCTCTGGAAACACCATATATTTT.